The 31 T cell receptor beta chains given below trace back to one sample, sequenced in a study of T cell responses to AZD1222 COVID-19 vaccine. TCRdb's copy holds only in-frame clones and misses some; the assay was immunoSEQ multiplex PCR. This sample has about 92,000 clones, with approximately 84% found just once. Sequenced here: peripheral blood, sampled on day 0 of AZD1222 vaccination. The receptors stem from an adult in good health.

V usage is TRBV7-3 and J usage is TRBJ2-1; no clear D gene. This CDR3 has 13 residues. The V gene's germline CDR1 is SGHTA and CDR2 FQGTGA. Between the trimmed V and J ends, which lost 4 bases and 10 bases, there was a span of 14 bases. DNA of the CDR3: TGTGCCAGCAGCTCGTCTGGAAGCATCGAGCAGTTCTTC. Amino acids: CASSSSGSIEQFF. Full variable domain (outside the CDR3, taken from reference TRBV7-3 and TRBJ2-1): GAGVSQTPSNKVTEKGKYVELRCDPISGHTALYWYRQSLGQGPEFLIYFQGTGAADDSGLPNDRFFAVRPEGSVSTLKIQRTERGDSAVYLCASSSSGSIEQFFGPGTRLTVL.

The V call is TRBV11-2, the J call TRBJ2-7; no firm D call. The CDR3 extends over 13 amino acids. V lost 1 base and J 5 bases, leaving 9 bases between the germline ends. Looked up from germline, CDR1 is SGHAT and CDR2 is FQNNGV. The chain's CDR3 is CASSLVLGNEQYF. The CDR3 DNA sequence: TGTGCCAGCAGCTTAGTGTTGGGGAACGAGCAGTACTTC.

V is TRBV19 and J is TRBJ1-5, with 10 nucleotides matching TRBD1. CDR3 length: 16 amino acids. Trimming removed 3 bases from V and 7 bases from J; junction bases left unmatched: 9. Germline CDR1 is LNHDA and CDR2 is SQIVND (reference sequence). CDR3 protein: CASSIFPGQGWQPQHF. The CDR3 region has the DNA TGTGCCAGTAGTATTTTCCCGGGACAGGGGTGGCAGCCCCAGCATTTT.

The V gene is TRBV6-5, the J gene TRBJ1-5; the match to TRBD1 covers 7 bases. The ends lost 10 bases at V and 5 bases at J; junction bases unmatched: 14. This CDR3 spans 15 amino acids. Germline values: CDR1 MNHEY, CDR2 SVGAGI. Here the CDR3 reads CATKIMTGRDQPQHF. In nucleotides, the CDR3 is TGTGCCACCAAGATTATGACAGGGAGAGATCAGCCCCAGCATTTT.

The chain joins TRBV6-5 to TRBJ2-3; 10 bases line up with TRBD1. Trimming at V came to 7 bases and at J to 7 bases, leaving 8 bases not matched to a gene. The CDR3 has 14 residues. Germline V gives CDR1 MNHEY, CDR2 SVGAGI. CDR3 sequence reads: CASIRDRGSNTQYF. The CDR3 DNA reads TGTGCCAGCATTCGGGACAGGGGTTCGAATACGCAGTATTTT.

The V gene is TRBV18, the J gene TRBJ2-1, with 8 bases matching TRBD2. The CDR3 runs to 14 residues. Per germline, CDR1 KGHSH and CDR2 LQKENI. V was clipped by 2 bases and J by 9 bases; unmatched bases: 6. This CDR3 is CASSPDSGIGEQFF. For the CDR3, the DNA is TGTGCCAGCTCACCAGATAGCGGGATAGGTGAGCAGTTCTTC.

V usage is TRBV27 and J usage is TRBJ1-6; TRBD1 might be the D (5 bases). Germline CDR1 and CDR2: MNHEY and SMNVEV (reference sequence). Between the trimmed V and J ends, which lost 4 bases and 7 bases, there was a span of 17 bases. The CDR3 contains 16 residues. In DNA, the CDR3 is TGTGCCAGCAGTTCGACAGTGGATTATTACAATTCACCCCTCCACTTT. Amino acid sequence: CASSSTVDYYNSPLHF.

The chain employs TRBV12-5 and TRBJ2-7; 8 bases align to TRBD1. CDR3 size: 15 residues. The J segment lost 8 bases and the V segment lost 6 bases, leaving 15 bases of the junction unmatched. Looked up from germline, CDR1 is LGHNT and CDR2 is FRNRAP. The CDR3 DNA sequence: TGTGCTAGTGGCCCCCCACCCGGACAGGGAGGACAGCAGTACTTC. Protein product: CASGPPPGQGGQQYF.

The V gene is TRBV11-3, the J gene TRBJ2-2; 7 bases line up with TRBD1. Germline trimming cut 5 bases from V and 5 bases from J; bases unmatched to any gene: 5. This CDR3 region has 14 residues. Germline values: CDR1 SGHNT, CDR2 YENEEA. The CDR3 DNA is TGTGCCAGCAGCCCACAGGGGTCGACCGGGGAGCTGTTTTTT. It yields the protein CASSPQGSTGELFF.

This clone was recorded a few times. The chain combines TRBV6-5 with TRBJ2-2, with D unclear. This CDR3 has 13 residues. Germline V gene sequence: CDR1 MNHEY, CDR2 SVGAGI. Trimming left V 7 bases short and J 0 bases short, with 6 bases between. The CDR3 DNA sequence: TGTGCCAGCATCTCACCGAACACCGGGGAGCTGTTTTTT. Its protein product is CASISPNTGELFF.

The CDR3 loop reads CASSPFTDTQYF. CDR3 DNA: TGTGCCAGCAGTCCCTTCACAGATACGCAGTATTTT. The chain couples TRBV2 to TRBJ2-3, with no clear D. Germline V gene lookup returns CDR1 SNHLY and CDR2 FYNNEI. The CDR3 contains 12 residues. The V end lost 5 bases, the J end lost 2 bases, and 5 bases lay between the germline ends.

This rearrangement joins TRBV11-1 to TRBJ2-1; no clear D. Germline V gene lookup returns CDR1 SGHAT and CDR2 FQDESV (reference sequence). This CDR3 comprises 16 residues. Trimming stripped 3 bases from V and 0 bases from J, with 12 bases between. In DNA, the CDR3 is TGTGCCAGCAGCTTGACCCGGTCGAGCTCCTACAATGAGCAGTTCTTC. It encodes CASSLTRSSSYNEQFF.

The chain is built from TRBV5-6 and TRBJ1-1, with 8 bases matching TRBD1. CDR1 and CDR2 (germline): SGHDT, YYEEEE. V was clipped by 4 bases and J by 2 bases; unmatched bases: 7. The length of the CDR3 is 15 residues. CDR3 region: CASSPIDRGNTEAFF. The CDR3 DNA reads as TGTGCCAGCAGCCCAATTGACAGGGGAAACACTGAAGCTTTCTTT.

The rearrangement uses TRBV3-1 (or the pseudogene TRBV3-2) and TRBJ1-3; D possibly corresponds to TRBD1 (6 bases). The V gene's germline CDR1 is LGHDT and CDR2 YNNKEL (reference sequence). The V gene lost 1 base and the J gene lost 8 bases, with 12 bases spanning the gap. The CDR3 extends over 14 amino acids. The CDR3 loop reads CASSQVSRGHTIYF. CDR3 sequence (DNA): TGTGCCAGCAGCCAAGTTAGCAGGGGACACACCATATATTTT.

The J gene is TRBJ1-5, the V gene TRBV27; D gene uncertain. V lost 3 bases and J 1 base, leaving 13 bases between the germline ends. Germline CDR1 MNHEY, CDR2 SMNVEV (reference sequence). This CDR3 has 16 residues. Here the CDR3 reads CASSFELLESNQPQHF. The CDR3 region has the DNA TGTGCCAGCAGTTTCGAACTTTTGGAGAGCAATCAGCCCCAGCATTTT.

The chain has TRBV6-5 and TRBJ2-1, with 11 bases that match TRBD2. This CDR3 comprises 15 residues. Germline V gene data show CDR1 as MNHEY and CDR2 as SVGAGI. J was trimmed by 10 bases and V by 6 bases; bases with no gene match: 11. The CDR3 loop reads CASSPIAGGQEEQFF. The CDR3 DNA reads as TGTGCCAGCAGCCCCATAGCGGGAGGGCAGGAGGAGCAGTTCTTC.

The genes are TRBV16 and TRBJ2-3, with D uncertain. V was pared by 0 bases and J by 6 bases, with 10 bases between. The germline gives CDR1 KGHSY, CDR2 FQNENV. CDR3 size: 14 residues. As DNA, the CDR3 is TGTGCCAGCAGCCAATCCAGGTTTTCCGATACGCAGTATTTT. Protein sequence: CASSQSRFSDTQYF. Combining the CDR3 with reference TRBV16 and TRBJ2-3 gives the whole variable domain GEEVAQTPKHLVRGEGQKAKLYCAPIKGHSYVFWYQQVLKNEFKFLISFQNENVFDETGMPKERFSAKCLPNSPCSLEIQATKLEDSAVYFCASSQSRFSDTQYFGPGTRLTVL.

In DNA, the CDR3 is TGTGCCAGCAGCTTAGGTGCGGTTCCTCTTTATGGCTACACCTTC. Amino acids: CASSLGAVPLYGYTF. V usage is TRBV7-9 and J usage is TRBJ1-2; D is undetermined. Per germline, CDR1 SEHNR and CDR2 FQNEAQ (reference sequence). V dropped 1 base and J dropped 5 bases, with 14 bases sitting between them. This CDR3 region has 15 residues.

The chain combines TRBV27 with TRBJ2-2; D may be TRBD1 (6 bases). Trimming cost V 10 bases and J 0 bases, with 15 bases left between them. CDR3 length: 15 amino acids. The germline gives CDR1 MNHEY, CDR2 SMNVEV (reference sequence). The CDR3 region is CATKVGQTNTGELFF. The CDR3 DNA reads TGTGCCACCAAGGTCGGACAGACGAACACCGGGGAGCTGTTTTTT.

V gene TRBV3-1 (or the pseudogene TRBV3-2) combines with J gene TRBJ2-3; perhaps TRBD2 as D (6 bases). V lost 4 bases to trimming and J lost 2 bases, with 10 bases between them. Germline V gene data show CDR1 as LGHDT and CDR2 as YNNKEL (reference sequence). The CDR3 totals 14 residues. The CDR3 sequence is CASSPPGLTDTQYF. The CDR3 coding sequence is TGTGCCAGCAGCCCCCCGGGACTCACAGATACGCAGTATTTT.

This sequence joins TRBV27 and TRBJ1-5; D may be TRBD1 (5 bases). The V and J ends lost 3 bases and 1 base respectively, with 10 bases between them. The V gene's germline CDR1 is MNHEY and CDR2 SMNVEV (reference sequence). This CDR3 has 15 residues. CDR3 sequence (DNA): TGTGCCAGCAGTTTGGGGACTACGAGCAATCAGCCCCAGCATTTT. Amino acid sequence: CASSLGTTSNQPQHF.

The J gene is TRBJ2-2, the V gene TRBV7-2; unclear D gene. With 5 bases removed from V and 9 bases from J, the gap between germline ends came to 10 bases. Germline V CDR1 and CDR2: SGHTA, FQGNSA. The CDR3 extends over 12 amino acids. The CDR3 reads CASSLLSWELFF. As DNA, the CDR3 is TGTGCCAGCAGCCTCCTTTCCTGGGAGCTGTTTTTT.

The rearrangement joins TRBV7-8 to TRBJ1-5; TRBD1 aligns across 8 bases. V dropped 1 base and J dropped 0; count of bases not matched to a gene: 14. This CDR3 is 20 amino acids long. CDR1 SGHVS and CDR2 FQNEAQ come from the germline V gene. CDR3 in DNA: TGTGCCAGCAGCTTAGGTTCCATTCAGGGGGCAATTGGTAGCAATCAGCCCCAGCATTTT. Amino acid sequence: CASSLGSIQGAIGSNQPQHF.

The chain combines TRBV19 with TRBJ1-1; weak D call: TRBD1 (5 bases). Trimming left V 4 bases short and J 1 base short, with 16 bases between. This CDR3 comprises 16 residues. Per germline, CDR1 LNHDA and CDR2 SQIVND (reference sequence). The chain's CDR3 is CASSTGSGPQNTEAFF. The CDR3 DNA follows: TGTGCCAGTAGTACTGGCTCGGGACCGCAGAACACTGAAGCTTTCTTT. Full variable domain (missing parts from reference TRBV19 and TRBJ1-1): DGGITQSPKYLFRKEGQNVTLSCEQNLNHDAMYWYRQDPGQGLRLIYYSQIVNDFQKGDIAEGYSVSREKKESFPLTVTSAQKNPTAFYLCASSTGSGPQNTEAFFGQGTRLTVV.

This clone was detected only once. The chain employs TRBV7-2 and TRBJ1-1; TRBD1 matches 7 bases. V lost 8 bases, J lost 4 bases, and 7 bases stayed unmatched. The CDR3 sequence is 13 residues long. Germline CDR1 reads SGHTA; CDR2 reads FQGNSA. This CDR3 reads CASGNRQGTEAFF. CDR3 DNA sequence: TGTGCCAGCGGGAATCGACAGGGCACTGAAGCTTTCTTT.

The chain couples TRBV7-6 to TRBJ2-3, with TRBD1 matching over 9 bases. Germline V gene lookup returns CDR1 SGHVS and CDR2 FNYEAQ. The CDR3 is made up of 16 amino acids. V lost 5 bases, J lost 2 bases, and 8 bases stayed unmatched. Written as DNA, the CDR3 is TGTGCCAGCAGCCAACGACAGGGGGGTATCACAGATACGCAGTATTTT. Its translation: CASSQRQGGITDTQYF.

The genes are TRBV19 and TRBJ1-2; no reliable D call. V was trimmed by 9 bases and J by 0 bases, leaving 20 bases between them. There are 16 residues in the CDR3. The V gene's germline CDR1 is LNHDA and CDR2 SQIVND (reference sequence). The DNA of the CDR3 is TGTGCCAGCTCCAATCCTTCGGCTGCTTCTAACTATGGCTACACCTTC. Translation gives CASSNPSAASNYGYTF.

The chain joins TRBV28 to TRBJ1-5; 7 bases fit TRBD1. There are 18 residues in the CDR3. V lost 5 bases, J lost 0 bases, and 13 bases stayed unmatched. Germline V gene data show CDR1 as MDHEN and CDR2 as SYDVKM. CDR3 sequence (DNA): TGTGCCAGCAGTCGCGATAGACAGGGTGGGCATAGCAATCAGCCCCAGCATTTT. Translated, it gives CASSRDRQGGHSNQPQHF.

The rearrangement links TRBV2 to TRBJ2-3; possible D gene TRBD1, 5 bases. This CDR3 region has 15 residues. CDR1 and CDR2 (germline): SNHLY, FYNNEI. V dropped 3 bases and J dropped 2 bases, with 12 bases sitting between them. CDR3 sequence (DNA): TGTGCCAGCAGTGATCGGCCAGGGAACACAGATACGCAGTATTTT. Amino acids: CASSDRPGNTDTQYF. Complete variable domain (other parts from reference TRBV2 and TRBJ2-3): EPEVTQTPSHQVTQMGQEVILRCVPISNHLYFYWYRQILGQKVEFLVSFYNNEISEKSEIFDDQFSVERPDGSNFTLKIRSTKLEDSAMYFCASSDRPGNTDTQYFGPGTRLTVL.

The rearrangement joins TRBV2 to TRBJ1-5; D possibly corresponds to TRBD1 (5 bases). Germline V gives CDR1 SNHLY, CDR2 FYNNEI. The CDR3 sequence is 15 residues long. V was clipped by 6 bases and J by 4 bases, with 16 bases between them. The CDR3 spells CASRDSGTGNQPQHF. For the CDR3, the DNA is TGTGCCAGCAGGGACTCCGGGACTGGGAATCAGCCCCAGCATTTT. The variable domain in full, with the rest retrieved from reference TRBV2 and TRBJ1-5, is EPEVTQTPSHQVTQMGQEVILRCVPISNHLYFYWYRQILGQKVEFLVSFYNNEISEKSEIFDDQFSVERPDGSNFTLKIRSTKLEDSAMYFCASRDSGTGNQPQHFGDGTRLSIL.

This chain joins TRBV6-5 and TRBJ2-5; a weak D match, TRBD2 (6 bases). V shed 5 bases and J shed 2 bases, with 9 bases lying between them. Germline V CDR1 and CDR2: MNHEY, SVGAGI. This CDR3 region has 13 residues. The DNA for the CDR3 is TGTGCCAGCAGTCTGGGGGGACAAGAGACCCAGTACTTC. It is translated as CASSLGGQETQYF.